This T cell receptor beta chain was observed in a study of beta chain features in type 1 diabetes. The study, taken as a whole, reports: Diminished insertions and augmented deletions at VDJ junctions characterized type 1 diabetes patients.

Heparinised blood was drawn once per donor, averaging around 120 mL. V was clipped by 1 base and J by 6 bases; unmatched bases: 7. The germline CDR1 and CDR2 sequences are GTSNPN and SVGIG (reference sequence). The CDR3 has 15 residues. This clone showed up just a few times. Its target is not known. Expressed TCRB transcripts got sequenced, as all isolated RNA was reverse transcribed. Data came from immunoSEQ multiplex PCR; TCRdb stores just in-frame clones and leaves some out. Here the sample spans hundreds of thousands of clones, roughly a sixth being singletons. The sequencing sample was made of naive CD4+ T cells from blood. The TCR originated in a man between 18 and 35 years old in good health. The chain has TRBV30 and TRBJ2-5; 11 nucleotides align to TRBD1. For the CDR3, the DNA is TGTGCCTGGAGTGGTGGACAGGGGGCGTGGAAGACCCAGTACTTC. Protein: CAWSGGQGAWKTQYF.